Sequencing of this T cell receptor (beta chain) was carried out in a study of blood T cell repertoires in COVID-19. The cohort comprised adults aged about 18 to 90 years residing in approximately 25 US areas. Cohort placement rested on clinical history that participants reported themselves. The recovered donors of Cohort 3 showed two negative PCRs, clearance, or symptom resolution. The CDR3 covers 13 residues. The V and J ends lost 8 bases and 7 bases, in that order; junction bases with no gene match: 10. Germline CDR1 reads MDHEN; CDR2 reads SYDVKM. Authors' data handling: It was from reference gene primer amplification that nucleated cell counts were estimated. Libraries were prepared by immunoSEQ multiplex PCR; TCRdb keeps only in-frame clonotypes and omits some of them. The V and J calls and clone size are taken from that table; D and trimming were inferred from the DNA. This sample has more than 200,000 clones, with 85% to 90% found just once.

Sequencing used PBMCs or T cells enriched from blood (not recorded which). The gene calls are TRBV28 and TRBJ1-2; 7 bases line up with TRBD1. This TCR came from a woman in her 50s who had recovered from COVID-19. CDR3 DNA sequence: TGTGCCAGCCGAGACAGGGCCCCGGGTGGCTACACCTTC. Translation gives CASRDRAPGGYTF.